One and the same sample provided the 18 T cell receptor beta chains below, sequenced in a study of STAT5B mutations in CD4+ large granular lymphocyte leukemia. Measured with immunoSEQ multiplex PCR; TCRdb has only the in-frame clones, and not every one. The sample records thousands of clones, roughly 87% being singletons. Input material: PBMCs. The receptors come from a woman between 65 and 79 years old with CD4+ T-cell large granular lymphocyte leukemia.

The rearrangement uses TRBV20-1 and TRBJ1-1; D is unclear. CDR1 and CDR2 (germline): DFQATT, SNEGSKA (reference sequence). This CDR3 has 11 residues. The V end was cut by 4 bases, the J end by 5 bases, with 8 bases between. The CDR3 here is CSAKGRTEAFF. DNA of the CDR3: TGCAGTGCTAAAGGGAGGACTGAAGCTTTCTTT.

The chain is built from TRBV18 and TRBJ2-7; D is perhaps TRBD1 or TRBD2 (5 bases each). Deletions cut 2 bases from V and 3 bases from J, with 11 bases between. The germline V gene encodes CDR1 KGHSH and CDR2 LQKENI. CDR3 length equals 14 residues. The CDR3 here is CASSPSGAHYEQYF. The CDR3 bases are TGTGCCAGCTCACCATCCGGGGCCCACTACGAGCAGTACTTC.

This chain connects TRBV28 to TRBJ2-2; the match to TRBD1 covers 9 bases. Per the germline V gene, CDR1 is MDHEN and CDR2 is SYDVKM. V lost 5 bases, J lost 2 bases, and 3 bases stayed unmatched. The CDR3 length is 15 residues. The CDR3 protein is CASSPQGANTGELFF. CDR3 DNA: TGTGCCAGCAGTCCACAGGGGGCAAACACCGGGGAGCTGTTTTTT.

This clone was picked up one time. The chain combines TRBV4-2 with TRBJ2-7, with D perhaps given as TRBD1 or TRBD2 (5 bases each). This CDR3 contains 19 residues. Germline CDR1 reads LGHNA; CDR2 reads YNFKEQ. V lost 5 bases and J lost 4, with 30 bases in between. CDR3 in DNA: TGTGCCAGCAGCTATCAAGCCCTAGGTCGGGACGGAGATACGTACGAGCAGTACTTC. Its protein is CASSYQALGRDGDTYEQYF.

V usage is TRBV5-1 and J usage is TRBJ2-3; 8 positions agree with TRBD1. Germline CDR1 is SGHRS and CDR2 is YFSETQ. Trimming took 4 bases from V and 3 from J; bases not matched to a gene: 10. CDR3 size: 16 residues. The CDR3 coding sequence is TGCGCCAGCAGCCAAGGAGGACAGGGAGCGACAGATACGCAGTATTTT. Amino acids: CASSQGGQGATDTQYF.

The rearrangement links TRBV5-5 to TRBJ1-5, with D unresolved. The V gene's germline CDR1 is SGHKS and CDR2 YYEKEE (reference sequence). V was clipped by 2 bases and J by 3 bases, with 6 bases between them. This CDR3 has 13 amino acids. Here the CDR3 DNA reads TGTGCCAGCAGCTTAGGTGTCAATCAGCCCCAGCATTTT. This translates into CASSLGVNQPQHF.

The CDR3, as DNA: TGTGCCAGCCCCAGTCCGGGGTTTAGGAACACCATATATTTT. The encoded protein is CASPSPGFRNTIYF. The chain joins TRBV6-1 to TRBJ1-3; D ambiguous. The V gene's germline CDR1 is MNHNS and CDR2 SASEGT. The length of the CDR3 is 14 residues. Trimming removed 8 bases from V and 7 bases from J, with 18 bases in between.

The chain links TRBV6-5 to TRBJ1-2; tentatively, D is TRBD1 (6 bases). There are 15 residues in the CDR3. V was cut by 4 bases and J by 8 bases, with 20 bases left in between. The V gene's germline CDR1 is MNHEY and CDR2 SVGAGI. The chain's CDR3 is CASSWRDTGVGGYTF. The CDR3 DNA follows: TGTGCCAGCAGTTGGCGGGACACGGGCGTGGGGGGCTACACCTTC.

The J gene is TRBJ2-1, the V gene TRBV9, with 9 bases identical to TRBD2. The V gene end was trimmed by 1 base and the J gene end by 4 bases; junction bases not matched to a gene: 3. Germline V gives CDR1 SGDLS, CDR2 YYNGEE. The CDR3 runs 15 residues. The CDR3 sequence is CASSVRLAEYNEQFF. The CDR3 DNA follows: TGTGCCAGCAGCGTACGACTAGCGGAGTACAATGAGCAGTTCTTC. Supplemented by reference TRBV9 and TRBJ2-1, the full variable domain reads DSGVTQTPKHLITATGQRVTLRCSPRSGDLSVYWYQQSLDQGLQFLIQYYNGEERAKGNILERFSAQQFPDLHSELNLSSLELGDSALYFCASSVRLAEYNEQFFGPGTRLTVL.

This clone has a single count. The CDR3 here is CASSLDGGIYGYTF. CDR3 DNA: TGTGCCAGCAGCTTAGATGGGGGAATCTATGGCTACACCTTC. The chain is built from TRBV7-9 and TRBJ1-2; the D gene is possibly TRBD1 (5 bases). There are 14 residues in the CDR3. CDR1 and CDR2 (germline): SEHNR, FQNEAQ (reference sequence). V lost 1 base to trimming and J lost 4 bases, with 10 bases between them.

This clone was found once. The chain is built from TRBV28 and TRBJ2-1, with 14 bases fitting TRBD2. Germline CDR1 MDHEN, CDR2 SYDVKM. There are 17 residues in the CDR3. After removal of 4 bases from V and 6 bases from J, the junction contained 8 bases not matched to a gene. The CDR3 spells CASSSRRGTSGGNEQFF. In nucleotides, the CDR3 is TGTGCCAGCAGTTCCCGTCGGGGGACTAGCGGGGGCAATGAGCAGTTCTTC.

V gene TRBV7-9 combines with J gene TRBJ2-7; unclear D gene. The germline gives CDR1 SEHNR, CDR2 FQNEAQ (reference sequence). CDR3 size: 15 residues. The V and J ends lost 4 bases and 0 bases respectively, with 13 bases between them. CDR3 DNA sequence: TGTGCCAGCAGCTCACGGACGGTAAGCTCCTACGAGCAGTACTTC. It specifies CASSSRTVSSYEQYF.

This clone was seen only once. This chain links TRBV29-1 with TRBJ2-3; no clear D. V was shortened by 6 bases and J by 2 bases, with 15 bases between the two germline ends. This CDR3 region has 14 residues. Germline V gives CDR1 SQVTM, CDR2 ANQGSEA. The CDR3 reads CSVRVNSITDTQYF. CDR3 in DNA: TGCAGCGTACGGGTAAATTCTATCACAGATACGCAGTATTTT.

V and J are TRBV19 and TRBJ2-3; no definite D call. This CDR3 has 14 amino acids. Trimming shortened V by 8 bases and J by 2 bases, and 14 bases separated the two germline ends. The germline CDR1 and CDR2 sequences are LNHDA and SQIVND (reference sequence). The CDR3 sequence: CASGPGKHTDTQYF. The CDR3, as DNA: TGTGCCAGTGGTCCGGGCAAACACACAGATACGCAGTATTTT.

The rearrangement joins TRBV19 to TRBJ1-2; D is undetermined. Germline V gene sequence: CDR1 LNHDA, CDR2 SQIVND (reference sequence). The length of the CDR3 is 13 residues. With 0 bases removed from V and 2 bases from J, the gap between germline ends came to 4 bases. CDR3 DNA sequence: TGTGCCAGTAGTATAGAAGGCAACTATGGCTACACCTTC. Protein product: CASSIEGNYGYTF. Full variable domain (missing parts from reference TRBV19 and TRBJ1-2): DGGITQSPKYLFRKEGQNVTLSCEQNLNHDAMYWYRQDPGQGLRLIYYSQIVNDFQKGDIAEGYSVSREKKESFPLTVTSAQKNPTAFYLCASSIEGNYGYTFGSGTRLTVV.

This clone was seen a few times. This chain connects TRBV30 to TRBJ1-1; D gene unclear. Germline V CDR1 and CDR2: GTSNPN, SVGIG (reference sequence). This CDR3 is 13 amino acids long. The ends were cut back, 2 bases at V and 6 bases at J, with 13 bases in the middle. The CDR3 nucleotides are TGTGCCTGGAGTACCAACTTCGGAGCTGAAGCTTTCTTT. It codes for CAWSTNFGAEAFF.

This clone was recorded a few times. V and J are TRBV4-2 and TRBJ2-5; 8 bases match TRBD2. V lost 1 base to trimming and J lost 11 bases; unmatched junction nucleotides: 15. The germline gives CDR1 LGHNA, CDR2 YNFKEQ. The CDR3 consists of 16 residues. The chain's CDR3 is CASSQAGGRGVEEQYF. CDR3 DNA sequence: TGTGCCAGCAGCCAAGCGGGCGGGCGGGGGGTAGAAGAGCAGTACTTC.

This chain uses TRBV5-4 with TRBJ2-1; 7 nucleotides align to TRBD2. Losses at the gene ends were 4 bases for V and 6 bases for J; bases not matched to a gene: 10. The CDR3 has 15 residues. CDR1 is SGHNT, CDR2 YYREEE, per germline (reference sequence). This CDR3 reads CASSPGGTTANEQFF. The CDR3 DNA is TGTGCCAGCAGCCCCGGCGGGACTACCGCCAATGAGCAGTTCTTC.